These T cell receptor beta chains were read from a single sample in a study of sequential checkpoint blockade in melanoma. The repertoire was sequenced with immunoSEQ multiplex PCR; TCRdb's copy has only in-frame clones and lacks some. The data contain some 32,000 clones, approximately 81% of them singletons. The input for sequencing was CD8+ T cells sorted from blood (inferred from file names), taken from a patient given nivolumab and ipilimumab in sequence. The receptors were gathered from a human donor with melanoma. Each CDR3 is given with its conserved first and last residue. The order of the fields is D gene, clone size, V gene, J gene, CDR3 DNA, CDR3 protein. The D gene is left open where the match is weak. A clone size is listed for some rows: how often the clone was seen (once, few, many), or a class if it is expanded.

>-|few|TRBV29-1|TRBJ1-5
TGCAGCGTTGAAAGCACAGGTTTCAGCAATCAGCCCCAGCATTTT
CSVESTGFSNQPQHF
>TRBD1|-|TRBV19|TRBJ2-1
TGTGCCAGTAGTATAGTGTTGGACAGGGGGGGGAATGAGCAGTTCTTC
CASSIVLDRGGNEQFF
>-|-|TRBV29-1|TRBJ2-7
TGCAGCGGCTTGGGAGGCCGCTCCTACGAGCAGTACTTC
CSGLGGRSYEQYF
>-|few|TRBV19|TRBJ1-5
TGTGCCAGTAGTATCCCCTACACGGGGGATCAGCCCCAGCATTTT
CASSIPYTGDQPQHF
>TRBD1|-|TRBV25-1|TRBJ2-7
TGTGCCAGCAGTACTCAGGGGGCAAGGAACGAGCAGTACTTC
CASSTQGARNEQYF
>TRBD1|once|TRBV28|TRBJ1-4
TGTGCCAGCAGTTTGGGCAGGGGGTGGGAAAAACTGTTTTTT
CASSLGRGWEKLFF
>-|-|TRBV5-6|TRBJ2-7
TGTGCCAGCAGCTTTCTGGAGGATTACGAGCAGTACTTC
CASSFLEDYEQYF
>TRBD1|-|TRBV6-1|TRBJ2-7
TGTGCCAGCAGTCGTAGGACAGGGATTTTTCTCGAGCAGTACTTC
CASSRRTGIFLEQYF
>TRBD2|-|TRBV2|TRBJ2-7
TGTGCCAGCAGCTCCTTCAGGGGGGCTAGCGGGAGCGGCGACGAGCAGTACTTC
CASSSFRGASGSGDEQYF
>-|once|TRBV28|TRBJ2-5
TGTGCCAGCAGTTTATTCCGGGGGACGGGGGAGACCCAGTACTTC
CASSLFRGTGETQYF
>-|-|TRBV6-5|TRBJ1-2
TGTGCCAGCACCTACCCTTCGGACACCTTC
CASTYPSDTF
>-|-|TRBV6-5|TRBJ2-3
TGTGCCAGTAATACCGGGGGAGAGGGGTCAGATACGCAGTATTTT
CASNTGGEGSDTQYF
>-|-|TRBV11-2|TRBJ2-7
TGTGCCAGCAGCTTAGCACGGTCAGGGCACAACGAGCAGTACTTC
CASSLARSGHNEQYF
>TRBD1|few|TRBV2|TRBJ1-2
TGTGCCAGCAGACGACAGGGAATTGATGGCTACACCTTC
CASRRQGIDGYTF
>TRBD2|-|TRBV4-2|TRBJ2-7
TGTGCCAGCAGCCAATCTCCGTGGCGGGAGGACTACGAGCAGTACTTC
CASSQSPWREDYEQYF
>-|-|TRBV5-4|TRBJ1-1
TGTGCCAGCAGCCCCGGCGATAGGGGAGGGGTCACTGAAGCTTTCTTT
CASSPGDRGGVTEAFF
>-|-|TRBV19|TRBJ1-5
TGTGCCAGTAGTATGTATTCAGAGCCCCAGCATTTT
CASSMYSEPQHF
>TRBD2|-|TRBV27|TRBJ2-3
TGTGCCAGCACCTCGGGGGGGGGAAGCACAGATACGCAGTATTTT
CASTSGGGSTDTQYF